This T cell receptor (beta chain) is from a study of T-cell reconstitution after alpha-beta-depleted transplantation in children. V shed 8 bases and J 2 bases; nucleotides not matched to a gene: 2. Germline V gives CDR1 SNHLY, CDR2 FYNNEI. The CDR3 is made up of 13 amino acids. During its preparation, the TCRbeta library received unique molecular identifiers. A single record per CDR3 protein comes from TCRdb applying MiXCR to the PCR reads. This repertoire shows under 450,000 distinct CDR3 sequences, 15% to 20% found once; its top ten account for 25% to 30%. The specimen comprised PBMCs, mostly from graft donor cells, sampled 360 days after TCRalphabeta/CD19-depleted stem cell transplant. This clonotype was sampled from a boy less than two years old who had a stem cell transplant for Wiskott-Aldrich syndrome, so the T cells may come from the graft donor. The V call is TRBV2, the J call TRBJ2-1, with TRBD1 identical over 8 bases. The chain's CDR3 is CASGQGPYNEQFF. In DNA form, the CDR3 reads TGTGCCAGCGGACAGGGCCCCTACAATGAGCAGTTCTTC.